The 28 T cell receptor beta chains presented below share a single source sample, sequenced in a study of molecular identifiers for immune sequencing clone quantification. In TCRdb, the PCR reads were re-called with MiXCR into one record per CDR3 protein. The table has just under 650,000 distinct CDR3 sequences, 15% to 20% seen once. Specimen: naive CD8+ T cells from blood, with Jurkat cell RNA spiked in. Subset here: FACS-sorted CD8+CD4-CCR7+CD45RA+ naive T cells. All receptors derive from a human donor in good health. Some libraries in this study had Jurkat cell RNA spiked in.

This clonotype was recorded many times. In DNA form, the CDR3 reads TGCAGCGTTGAACTTGGCGGGAACGGCGGGGAGCTGTTTTTT. This encodes CSVELGGNGGELFF. This rearrangement joins TRBV29-1 to TRBJ2-2; D is possibly TRBD2 (6 bases). The V gene lost 2 bases and the J gene lost 7 bases, with 14 bases spanning the gap. The CDR3 runs to 14 residues. Germline-derived CDR1 and CDR2 are SQVTM and ANQGSEA.

Comments on this clonotype: One base away lies a much larger clone, so this may be a sequencing read error. The V call is TRBV12-3 or TRBV12-4, the J call TRBJ1-1; maybe TRBD1 (5 bases). The CDR3 extends over 16 amino acids. In DNA, the CDR3 is TGTGCCGGCAGTTTCAGGACGGGACGGATAAACACTGAAGCTTTCTTT. Translated, it gives CAGSFRTGRINTEAFF.

In this sample, this clonotype turned up many times. V usage is TRBV12-3 or TRBV12-4 and J usage is TRBJ2-7; 10 bases map to TRBD2. V trimming: 6 bases; J trimming: 4 bases; junction bases outside the gene matches: 15. The CDR3 runs 17 residues. The CDR3 loop reads CASRPSRERGGRYEQYF. The DNA for the CDR3 is TGTGCCAGCAGGCCCAGCCGAGAGCGGGGGGGCCGGTACGAGCAGTACTTC.

This chain links TRBV27 with TRBJ2-7; TRBD1 agrees at 8 bases. V was pared by 10 bases and J by 7 bases, with 6 bases of the junction left unmatched. The CDR3 has 11 residues. CDR1 is MNHEY and CDR2 is SMNVEV in the germline V gene (reference sequence). The CDR3 here is CATGQGGEQYF. CDR3 coding DNA: TGTGCCACCGGACAGGGTGGGGAGCAGTACTTC.

This clonotype was seen ten or more times. V and J are TRBV4-3 and TRBJ2-1, with a possible D match to TRBD1 (6 bases). The germline CDR1 and CDR2 sequences are LGHNA and YSLEER. Trimming removed 4 bases at V and 4 bases at J, with 11 bases between. This CDR3 has 14 amino acids. Here the CDR3 reads CASSLGQLYNEQFF. CDR3 nucleotide sequence: TGCGCCAGCAGCCTCGGACAGCTATACAATGAGCAGTTCTTC.

This clonotype was observed once. No conserved phenylalanine or tryptophan is present at the end of the CDR3, so a read error is the likely explanation. This chain connects TRBV18 to TRBJ2-5; 7 bases are shared with TRBD1. The CDR3 sequence is 15 residues long. Trimming at V came to 3 bases and at J to 1 base, leaving 5 bases not matched to a gene. Germline-derived CDR1 and CDR2 are KGHSH and LQKENI. As DNA, the CDR3 is TGTGCCAGCTCACCCAGGGACAGTGTCCAAGAGACCCAGTACCTA. Translated: CASSPRDSVQETQYL.

Regarding this clonotype: A much larger clone lies a single base off, so this may be a read error. This chain links TRBV9 with TRBJ2-6; D is uncertain. The CDR3 runs 16 residues. The germline V gene has CDR1 SGDLS and CDR2 YYNGEE. In DNA form, the CDR3 reads TGTGCCAGCAGCGTAGGAGCAACCTCTGGGACCAACGTCCTGACTTTC. Protein sequence: CASSVGATSGTNVLTF.

This clonotype has ten or more counts. J is TRBJ2-3 and V is TRBV19; D possibly corresponds to TRBD1 (5 bases). In germline, CDR1 is LNHDA, CDR2 SQIVND (reference sequence). V gave up 8 bases and J gave up 1 base, with 16 bases separating them. The CDR3 covers 15 residues. The CDR3 spells CASAITMTGTDTQYF. The CDR3 DNA is TGTGCCAGTGCGATAACGATGACAGGCACAGATACGCAGTATTTT. The full variable domain, completed using reference TRBV19 and TRBJ2-3, is DGGITQSPKYLFRKEGQNVTLSCEQNLNHDAMYWYRQDPGQGLRLIYYSQIVNDFQKGDIAEGYSVSREKKESFPLTVTSAQKNPTAFYLCASAITMTGTDTQYFGPGTRLTVL.

A remark on this clonotype: A much larger clone is a single base away; this may be a read error. The V gene is TRBV20-1, the J gene TRBJ2-1, with TRBD2 matching over 7 bases. The CDR3 is 17 amino acids. Germline V gives CDR1 DFQATT, CDR2 SNEGSKA (reference sequence). In nucleotides, the CDR3 is TGCGGTGCTAGAGATCTGAAGGCGGGGGTGATTTACGATGAGCAGTTCTTC. Translating it yields CGARDLKAGVIYDEQFF.

On this clonotype: One end of the junction fails to match germline, which may point to a read error. The rearrangement joins TRBV9 to TRBJ2-2; TRBD2 is a possible D gene (5 bases). The CDR3 has 15 amino acids. Germline V gives CDR1 SGDLS, CDR2 YYNGEE. The CDR3, as DNA: TGTGCCAGCAGCGTAGGGGATTGGGTCACCGGGGAGCTGTCTTTT. Protein product: CASSVGDWVTGELSF. The entire variable domain, with the rest obtained from reference TRBV9 and TRBJ2-2, is as follows: DSGVTQTPKHLITATGQRVTLRCSPRSGDLSVYWYQQSLDQGLQFLIQYYNGEERAKGNILERFSAQQFPDLHSELNLSSLELGDSALYFCASSVGDWVTGELSFGEGSRLTVL.

This clonotype was found many times. The rearrangement uses TRBV28 and TRBJ2-5; TRBD1 is a possible D gene (6 bases). In germline, CDR1 is MDHEN, CDR2 SYDVKM. V was trimmed by 7 bases and J by 2 bases, leaving 17 bases between them. This CDR3 is 15 amino acids long. This CDR3 is CASTETGYLQETQYF. As DNA, the CDR3 is TGTGCCAGCACAGAGACAGGTTATCTTCAAGAGACCCAGTACTTC.

In its sample, this clonotype was seen many times. The J gene is TRBJ2-7, the V gene TRBV7-6; D possibly uses TRBD1 or TRBD2 (5 bases each). The V gene's germline CDR1 is SGHVS and CDR2 FNYEAQ. This CDR3 is 15 amino acids long. V lost 1 base to trimming and J lost 1 base, with 11 bases between them. The CDR3 DNA follows: TGTGCCAGCAGCTTAGGCTCGGGGCTTTCCTACGAGCAGTACTTC. Encoded protein: CASSLGSGLSYEQYF.

In this sample, this clonotype turned up a few times. This chain links TRBV11-2 with TRBJ2-7, with TRBD1 identical over 10 bases. Looked up from germline, CDR1 is SGHAT and CDR2 is FQNNGV. CDR3 length: 16 residues. Trimming cost V 6 bases and J 2 bases; bases outside gene matches: 10. The CDR3 region is CASRADRGREPYEQYF. Here the CDR3 DNA reads TGTGCCAGCAGGGCTGACAGGGGGCGCGAGCCCTACGAGCAGTACTTC. The whole variable domain, filled in from reference TRBV11-2 and TRBJ2-7, reads EAGVAQSPRYKIIEKRQSVAFWCNPISGHATLYWYQQILGQGPKLLIQFQNNGVVDDSQLPKDRFSAERLKGVDSTLKIQPAKLEDSAVYLCASRADRGREPYEQYFGPGTRLTVT.

The chain couples TRBV27 to TRBJ2-7, with 10 bases identical to TRBD1. This CDR3 comprises 16 residues. J was trimmed by 0 bases and V by 6 bases; bases with no gene match: 8. CDR1 is MNHEY and CDR2 is SMNVEV in the germline V gene (reference sequence). CDR3 loop: CASSSPGTGDSYEQYF. As DNA, the CDR3 is TGTGCCAGCAGCTCTCCCGGGACAGGGGACTCCTACGAGCAGTACTTC.

The gene calls are TRBV9 and TRBJ2-1, with TRBD2 identical over 10 bases. The V gene end was trimmed by 0 bases and the J gene end by 7 bases; junction bases not matched to a gene: 10. This CDR3 has 17 residues. The germline CDR1 and CDR2 sequences are SGDLS and YYNGEE. CDR3 nucleotides: TGTGCCAGCAGCGTAGGGGCGAGCGGGAGGGCCCGGAATGAGCAGTTCTTC. Translating it yields CASSVGASGRARNEQFF.

CDR3 nucleotides: TGTGCCAGCAGCTTAGTACAGACTGAAGCTTTCTTT. Amino acids: CASSLVQTEAFF. The J gene is TRBJ1-1, the V gene TRBV7-9, with unresolved D. The germline gives CDR1 SEHNR, CDR2 FQNEAQ (reference sequence). Trimming shortened V by 1 base and J by 5 bases, and 5 bases separated the two germline ends. The CDR3 is 12 residues long.

This clonotype has a handful of counts. V usage is TRBV4-1 and J usage is TRBJ2-7; D remains unclear. V was clipped by 1 base and J by 0 bases, with 13 bases between them. Germline values: CDR1 MGHRA, CDR2 YSYEKL. This CDR3 spans 16 amino acids. The CDR3 is CASSQGAASLSYEQYF. The DNA for the CDR3 is TGCGCCAGCAGCCAAGGGGCGGCGAGCCTCTCCTACGAGCAGTACTTC.

The sample holds many counts of this clonotype. The chain recombines TRBV7-6 with TRBJ2-3; 13 positions agree with TRBD2. Germline CDR1 SGHVS, CDR2 FNYEAQ. J gave up 4 bases and V 1 base, and 5 bases lay outside the gene matches. This CDR3 contains 17 residues. In nucleotides, the CDR3 is TGTGCCAGCAGCTTAGATACTAGCGGGGGGGCCGCAGATACGCAGTATTTT. Translation: CASSLDTSGGAADTQYF.

In this sample, this clonotype turned up many times. The DNA for the CDR3 is TGCAGTGCTAGTGGGACATCCGTGTACGAGCAGTACTTC. Its translation: CSASGTSVYEQYF. The chain is built from TRBV20-1 and TRBJ2-7, with D possibly TRBD1 on 6 matching bases. Germline assignment: CDR1 DFQATT and CDR2 SNEGSKA (reference sequence). This CDR3 has 13 amino acids. V lost 3 bases to trimming and J lost 4 bases, with 13 bases between them.

This clonotype was seen repeatedly, ten times or more. The chain employs TRBV4-3 and TRBJ2-7, with 9 bases aligning to TRBD1. This CDR3 is 15 amino acids long. V was clipped by 0 bases and J by 4 bases; unmatched bases: 4. Per the germline V gene, CDR1 is LGHNA and CDR2 is YSLEER. The DNA of the CDR3 is TGCGCCAGCAGCCAAGATGGAGGGACAGGGTACGAGCAGTACTTC. This sequence encodes CASSQDGGTGYEQYF.

The sample holds a few counts of this clonotype. The chain recombines TRBV30 with TRBJ2-1; the match to TRBD1 covers 7 bases. Germline values: CDR1 GTSNPN, CDR2 SVGIG (reference sequence). After removal of 2 bases from V and 9 bases from J, the junction contained 13 bases not matched to a gene. This CDR3 is built from 15 residues. Written as DNA, the CDR3 is TGTGCCTGGAGTAGGAGCACAGGGGTTACGGGTGAGCAGTTCTTC. Amino acid sequence: CAWSRSTGVTGEQFF.

Many counts were recorded for this clonotype. The rearrangement links TRBV18 to TRBJ1-3; TRBD1 might be the D (6 bases). CDR3 size: 16 residues. CDR1 is KGHSH, CDR2 LQKENI, per germline. The V and J ends lost 3 bases and 2 bases respectively, with 14 bases between them. The CDR3 region has the DNA TGTGCCAGCTCACCTGAGGACAGTGGACCTGGAAACACCATATATTTT. Translated, it gives CASSPEDSGPGNTIYF.

This clonotype showed up many times. The V and J genes are TRBV4-1 and TRBJ1-2; perhaps TRBD1 as D (6 bases). Trimming pared 3 bases from V and 4 bases from J, leaving 12 bases between. Looked up from germline, CDR1 is MGHRA and CDR2 is YSYEKL. This CDR3 comprises 14 residues. The DNA for the CDR3 is TGCGCCAGCAGCCAGATACAGGGAAGCTATGGCTACACCTTC. This gives the protein CASSQIQGSYGYTF.

This clonotype was recorded many times. V is TRBV7-2 and J is TRBJ1-1, with 7 positions matching TRBD1. Germline V gene data show CDR1 as SGHTA and CDR2 as FQGNSA. J gave up 2 bases and V 2 bases, and 5 bases lay outside the gene matches. This CDR3 has 15 amino acids. The CDR3 DNA follows: TGTGCCAGCAGCTTACCGACAGGGTTTAACACTGAAGCTTTCTTT. Translating gives CASSLPTGFNTEAFF.

This clonotype has ten or more counts. The CDR3 here is CASSLAGLAEPDTQYF. CDR3 DNA: TGTGCCAGCAGCTTGGCTGGACTAGCGGAGCCAGATACGCAGTATTTT. This chain links TRBV5-6 with TRBJ2-3, with 10 positions matching TRBD2. V dropped 0 bases and J dropped 4; count of bases not matched to a gene: 5. Germline CDR1 reads SGHDT; CDR2 reads YYEEEE. The CDR3 runs 16 residues.

Many counts were recorded for this clonotype. This chain joins TRBV7-8 and TRBJ1-1; tentatively, D is TRBD1 (6 bases). V was cut by 2 bases and J by 0 bases, with 19 bases left in between. There are 18 residues in the CDR3. Germline V gene data show CDR1 as SGHVS and CDR2 as FQNEAQ. CDR3 amino acids: CASSLLNWLQGLNTEAFF. The DNA for the CDR3 is TGTGCCAGCAGCTTATTAAATTGGTTGCAGGGGTTGAACACTGAAGCTTTCTTT.

The chain has TRBV4-3 and TRBJ1-2, with 7 bases fitting TRBD1. J was trimmed by 8 bases and V by 5 bases; bases with no gene match: 14. CDR3 size: 15 residues. Germline-derived CDR1 and CDR2 are LGHNA and YSLEER. This CDR3 is CASSYNRQGVGGYTF. The CDR3 nucleotides read TGCGCCAGCAGCTACAACCGTCAGGGGGTAGGGGGCTACACCTTC.

About this clonotype: The germline gene is not matched at one end of the junction; a read error may be the cause. The chain has TRBV28 and TRBJ2-3; 8 bases line up with TRBD1. CDR3 length equals 11 residues. Germline CDR1 is MDHEN and CDR2 is SYDVKM. The CDR3 DNA follows: TGTGCCAGCAGTTGGGGGGAGACAGGGGACTTT. Protein sequence: CASSWGETGDF.